Described below is a single T cell receptor (beta chain) sequence and its context. What it binds is not known. Sample time point: pretreatment peripheral blood. Patients suffered from locally advanced or metastatic urothelial carcinoma. This table comes from immunoSEQ multiplex PCR, and its TCRdb copy is limited to in-frame clones, with some not included. The sample holds 35,000 to 40,000 clones, around four fifths seen once. This sample was taken from a study of PD-L1 blockade in urothelial cancer. The CDR3 totals 17 residues. Trimming took 4 bases from V and 4 from J, leaving 21 bases between them. CDR1 is SGHRS and CDR2 is YFSETQ in the germline V gene. Findings of the study overall: Patients who had durable benefit saw their tumor-associated blood clones expand more at 3 weeks.

The sequencing used PBMCs, collected around atezolizumab (anti-PD-L1) treatment. The sequence was obtained from a man older than 75 with urothelial cancer. V gene TRBV5-1 combines with J gene TRBJ2-1; possibly TRBD1 for D (6 bases). CDR3: CASSTARLGHLYNEQFF. The CDR3 DNA is TGCGCCAGCAGCACCGCGCGATTGGGACACTTATACAATGAGCAGTTCTTC. The full variable domain, its missing parts supplied by reference TRBV5-1 and TRBJ2-1, is KAGVTQTPRYLIKTRGQQVTLSCSPISGHRSVSWYQQTPGQGLQFLFEYFSETQRNKGNFPGRFSGRQFSNSRSEMNVSTLELGDSALYLCASSTARLGHLYNEQFFGPGTRLTVL.